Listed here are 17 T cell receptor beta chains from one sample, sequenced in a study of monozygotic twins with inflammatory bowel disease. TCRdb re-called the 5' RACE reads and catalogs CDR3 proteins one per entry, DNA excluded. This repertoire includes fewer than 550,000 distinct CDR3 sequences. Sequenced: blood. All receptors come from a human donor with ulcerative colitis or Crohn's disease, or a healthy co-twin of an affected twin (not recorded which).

CDR3 loop: CASSLLPRGQGTGELFF. This chain uses TRBV5-1 with TRBJ2-2; the TCRdb D gene call, TRBD1, has no DNA to confirm it. Germline assignment: CDR1 SGHRS and CDR2 YFSETQ. This CDR3 contains 17 residues.

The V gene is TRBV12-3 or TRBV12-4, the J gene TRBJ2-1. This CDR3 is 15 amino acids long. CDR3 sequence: CASSLAGVRSNEQFF.

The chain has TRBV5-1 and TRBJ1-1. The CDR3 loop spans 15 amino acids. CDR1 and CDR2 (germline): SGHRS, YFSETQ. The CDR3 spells CASSLDGQSNTEAFF.

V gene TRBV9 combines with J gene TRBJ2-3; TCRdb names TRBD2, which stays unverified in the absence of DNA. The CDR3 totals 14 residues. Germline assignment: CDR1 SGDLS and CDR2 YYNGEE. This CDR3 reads CASSVEGRTDTQYF.

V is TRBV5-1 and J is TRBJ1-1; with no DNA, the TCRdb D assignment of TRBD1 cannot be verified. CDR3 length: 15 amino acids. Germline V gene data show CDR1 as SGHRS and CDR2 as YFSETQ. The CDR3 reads CASRGQGLLYTEAFF.

The CDR3 sequence: CASSHEGGGEKLFF. The chain employs TRBV4-2 and TRBJ1-4; TCRdb lists TRBD1, though no DNA is available to test this call. The CDR3 loop spans 14 amino acids. Per the germline V gene, CDR1 is LGHNA and CDR2 is YNFKEQ.

The chain's CDR3 is CASSEWRERGNEQFF. V usage is TRBV25-1 and J usage is TRBJ2-1; as DNA is missing, the TRBD2 call by TCRdb cannot be tested. Germline assignment: CDR1 MGHDK and CDR2 SYGVNS. This CDR3 has 15 residues.

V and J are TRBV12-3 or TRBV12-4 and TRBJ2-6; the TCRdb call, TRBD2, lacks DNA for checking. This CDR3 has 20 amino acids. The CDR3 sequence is CASSSREGRFRLFGANVLTF.

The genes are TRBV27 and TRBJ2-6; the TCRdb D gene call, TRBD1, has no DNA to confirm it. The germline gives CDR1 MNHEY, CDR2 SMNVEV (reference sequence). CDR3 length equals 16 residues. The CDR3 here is CASSLTGYSGANVLTF.

The CDR3 protein is CASTLTGAGANVLTF. The V and J genes are TRBV27 and TRBJ2-6; the TRBD2 assignment by TCRdb is unverifiable without DNA. The V gene's germline CDR1 is MNHEY and CDR2 SMNVEV (reference sequence). This CDR3 region has 15 residues. Together with reference TRBV27 and TRBJ2-6, the CDR3 gives the full variable domain: EAQVTQNPRYLITVTGKKLTVTCSQNMNHEYMSWYRQDPGLGLRQIYYSMNVEVTDKGDVPEGYKVSRKEKRNFPLILESPSPNQTSLYFCASTLTGAGANVLTFGAGSRLTVL.

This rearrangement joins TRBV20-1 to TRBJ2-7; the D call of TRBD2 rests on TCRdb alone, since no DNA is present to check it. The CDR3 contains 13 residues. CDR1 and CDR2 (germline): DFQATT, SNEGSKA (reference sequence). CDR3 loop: CSALEGLAREQYF.

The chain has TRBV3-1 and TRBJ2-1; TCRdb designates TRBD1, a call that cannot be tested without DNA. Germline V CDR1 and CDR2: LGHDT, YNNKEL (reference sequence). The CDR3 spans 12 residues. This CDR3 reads CASSQGSGGPFF.

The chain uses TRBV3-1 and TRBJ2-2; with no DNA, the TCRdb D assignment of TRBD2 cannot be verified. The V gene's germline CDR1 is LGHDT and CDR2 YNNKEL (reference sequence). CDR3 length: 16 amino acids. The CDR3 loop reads CASSQGASGSTGELFF.

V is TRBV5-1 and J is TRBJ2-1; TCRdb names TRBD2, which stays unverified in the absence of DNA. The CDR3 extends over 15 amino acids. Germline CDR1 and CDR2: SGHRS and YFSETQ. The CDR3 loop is CASSPSGGVYNEQFF. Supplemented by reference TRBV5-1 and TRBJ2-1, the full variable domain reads KAGVTQTPRYLIKTRGQQVTLSCSPISGHRSVSWYQQTPGQGLQFLFEYFSETQRNKGNFPGRFSGRQFSNSRSEMNVSTLELGDSALYLCASSPSGGVYNEQFFGPGTRLTVL.

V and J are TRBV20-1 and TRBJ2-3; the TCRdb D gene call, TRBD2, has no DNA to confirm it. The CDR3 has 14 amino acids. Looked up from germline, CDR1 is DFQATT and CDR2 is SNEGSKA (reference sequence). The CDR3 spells CSARGTSGRDTQYF.

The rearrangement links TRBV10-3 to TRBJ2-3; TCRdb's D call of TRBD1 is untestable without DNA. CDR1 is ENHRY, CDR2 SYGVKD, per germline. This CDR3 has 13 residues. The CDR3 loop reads CAIGAGDTDTQYF.

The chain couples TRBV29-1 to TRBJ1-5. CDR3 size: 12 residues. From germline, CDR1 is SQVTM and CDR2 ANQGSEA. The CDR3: CSVEVGGQPQHF.